This T cell receptor (beta chain) was profiled in a study of spatial heterogeneity in lung cancer. TCRdb independently ran MiXCR on the 5' RACE reads; one entry per CDR3 protein. The table has 9,000 to 13,000 distinct CDR3 sequences, roughly a quarter seen once; the top ten hold 25% to 35%. In this sample, this clonotype turned up a few times. Regarding time point: sample taken at primary tumor resection. The authors sequenced whole RNA from tumor, nontumor lung or frozen PBMC without sorting. The donors comprised about 65 untreated early-stage non-small cell lung cancer patients. This clonotype was obtained from a female donor with early-stage non-small cell lung cancer. The starting material was PBMCs, obtained at surgery.

The CDR3 is CASSLLAGHSTDTQYF. For the CDR3, the DNA is TGTGCCAGCAGCCTTCTAGCGGGACATAGCACAGATACGCAGTATTTT. The chain employs TRBV7-2 and TRBJ2-3; 9 nucleotides line up with TRBD2. Germline CDR1 reads SGHTA; CDR2 reads FQGNSA. J lost 0 bases, V lost 5 bases, and 6 bases had no gene match. The CDR3 consists of 16 residues.